The present TCR beta chain was sequenced within a study of blood T cell repertoires in COVID-19. Looking at the study overall: Acute-phase and convalescent COVID-19 samples originated in the United States, Italy and Spain. T cells, B-cell-depleted T cells, or PBMCs provided the cDNA or gDNA that served as material.

CDR1 is MGHDK, CDR2 SYGVNS, per germline. The CDR3 has 13 amino acids. V was trimmed by 4 bases and J by 5 bases, leaving 11 bases between them. As handled by the study authors: It was from reference gene primer amplification that nucleated cell counts were estimated. The data were produced by immunoSEQ multiplex PCR, yet TCRdb's version contains in-frame clones alone and is incomplete. The V and J calls and clone size were taken over from that table, and D and trimming were inferred from the DNA. The sample gives under 250,000 clones, roughly 80% of which show up once; roughly 1.3% is in the top ten.

Sample: PBMCs or T cells enriched from blood (not recorded which). The sequence derives from a woman in her forties with acute COVID-19. This chain links TRBV25-1 with TRBJ1-2, with D maybe TRBD1 (5 bases). The CDR3 bases are TGTGCCAGCAGTGCCCCTTCAGGGTATGGCTACACCTTC. This codes for CASSAPSGYGYTF.